This section outlines one T cell receptor (beta chain) sequence together with its context. A much larger clone differs from this one at a single base, so this may be a read error. TCRdb re-called the 5' RACE reads through MiXCR, storing one row per CDR3 protein. This table holds over 200,000 distinct CDR3 sequences, about 10% found once. This record belongs to a study of identical twins. CDR3 size: 19 residues. The sample was memory T cells sorted from blood. The sequence came from a middle-aged man in good health. The chain employs TRBV21-1 and TRBJ2-2; TRBD2 is the table's D call and was not checked against the DNA. TRBV21-1 is noted as a pseudogene. The CDR3: CASSKRPDVAGTNTGELFF. CDR3 DNA sequence: TGTGCCAGCAGCAAAAGGCCCGATGTAGCGGGGACGAACACCGGGGAGCTGTTTTTT.